Given below is one T cell receptor beta chain in context. Its antigen remains unidentified. Some clones are missing from TCRdb's copy, which holds only in-frame ones; the method was immunoSEQ multiplex PCR. Counted here are 30,000 or so clones, over 80% occurring once; the ten biggest clones make up 0.24%. The source of the sample is a study of T cells after posttransplantation cyclophosphamide. Regarding the study as a whole: After PTCy, TRB diversity resembled that of CNI/methotrexate controls.

CDR3 length equals 12 residues. Germline values: CDR1 SGHRS, CDR2 YFSETQ. V was cut by 5 bases and J by 5 bases, with 7 bases left in between. Cells defined as naive were viable CD3+CD4+ or CD3+CD8+ and CCR7+CD45RA+CD45RO-CD95-CD27+CD28+. The V gene is TRBV5-1, the J gene TRBJ1-4, with unresolved D. The sample comprised naive CD4+ T cells sorted from PBMCs. The TCR comes from a woman aged 60-75 years in good health, CMV-negative, and a related stem cell transplant donor. The CDR3 here is CASRYSNEKLFF. DNA for the CDR3: TGCGCCAGCAGATACTCGAATGAAAAACTGTTTTTT.